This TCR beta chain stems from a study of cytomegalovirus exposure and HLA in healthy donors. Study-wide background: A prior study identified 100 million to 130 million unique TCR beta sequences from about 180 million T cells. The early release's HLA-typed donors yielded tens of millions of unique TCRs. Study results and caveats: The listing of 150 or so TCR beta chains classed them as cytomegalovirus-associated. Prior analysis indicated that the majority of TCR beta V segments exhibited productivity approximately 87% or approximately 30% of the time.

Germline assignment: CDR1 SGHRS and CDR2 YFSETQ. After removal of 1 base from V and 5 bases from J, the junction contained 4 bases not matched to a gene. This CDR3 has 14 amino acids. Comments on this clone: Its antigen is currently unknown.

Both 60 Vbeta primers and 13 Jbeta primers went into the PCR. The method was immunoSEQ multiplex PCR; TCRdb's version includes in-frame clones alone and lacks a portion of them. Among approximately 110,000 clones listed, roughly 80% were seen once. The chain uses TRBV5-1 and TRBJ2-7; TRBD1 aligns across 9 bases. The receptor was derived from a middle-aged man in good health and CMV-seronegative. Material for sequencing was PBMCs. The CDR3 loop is CASSLRDRDNEQYF. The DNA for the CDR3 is TGCGCCAGCAGCTTGAGGGACAGGGATAACGAGCAGTACTTC.